This T cell receptor (beta chain) came from a study of human T cells and chemical hapten exposure. Study information: Donors were sensitized with 2% DPC on the upper inner arm. Findings and limits, study-wide: Those TCRs sitting above 1 in 1000 frequency stayed the same with DPC sensitization. Among expanded TCRs, significantly more large CDR3 similarity clusters formed than among controls.

This clonotype was picked up many times. Its antigen is as yet unknown. From germline, CDR1 is SEHNR and CDR2 FQNEAQ (reference sequence). The CDR3 covers 13 residues. Trimming shortened V by 6 bases and J by 2 bases, and 11 bases separated the two germline ends. Single cDNA molecules in the library carried unique molecular identifiers attached during preparation. TCRdb independently ran MiXCR on the RACE reads; one entry per CDR3 protein. Here the sample spans 80,000 to 95,000 distinct CDR3 sequences, around 10% being singletons. This sample's time point: pre-sensitization, week 0. The treatment here: therapeutic diphenylcyclopropenone sensitization with weekly scalp DPC.

The source is a woman in her thirties or forties with alopecia areata. Some clones in this sample may be carry-over from other donors' samples. The V and J genes are TRBV7-9 and TRBJ2-7, with D perhaps TRBD1 or TRBD2 (6 bases each). Specimen: whole blood, collected in connection with sensitization to the hapten diphenylcyclopropenone (DPC). The DNA for the CDR3 is TGTGCCAGCAGTCTGGAGGGGGCCTACGAGCAGTACTTC. Its translation: CASSLEGAYEQYF.